A selection of T cell receptor beta chains follows, all from one sample in a study of shared clonotypes between healthy human individuals. The assay was immunoSEQ multiplex PCR, and TCRdb's table has in-frame clones only and misses some. The table lists about 2.1 million clones, 90% to 95% of them singletons. What was sequenced was naive CD8+ T cells from PBMCs. These receptors all stem from a man in his late teens or twenties in good health. Some clones in this sample may be carry-over from other donors' samples. CDR3s include the opening cysteine and the closing phenylalanine or tryptophan. A D gene is named only where the DNA matches it firmly.

j_call d_call v_call cdr3_aa cdr3_nt
TRBJ2-7 . TRBV27 CASSLLSVPQGLYEQYF TGTGCCAGCAGTTTATTGTCTGTGCCCCAGGGTTTATACGAGCAGTACTTC
TRBJ2-5 . TRBV10-3 CAIRNKKGAGETQYF TGTGCCATCAGGAATAAAAAGGGGGCGGGGGAGACCCAGTACTTC
TRBJ2-7 . TRBV6-1 CASSDKLAGYEQYF TGTGCCAGCAGTGACAAACTAGCTGGCTACGAGCAGTACTTC
TRBJ1-5 . TRBV10-3 CAITGGSDQPQHF TGTGCCATCACCGGCGGCAGCGATCAGCCCCAGCATTTT
TRBJ1-1 . TRBV19 CASSGWERMNTEAFF TGTGCCAGTAGTGGCTGGGAACGGATGAACACTGAAGCTTTCTTT
TRBJ1-5 . TRBV7-9 CASSLWVGADQPQHF TGTGCCAGCAGCTTATGGGTGGGGGCGGATCAGCCCCAGCATTTT
TRBJ2-2 . TRBV11-2 CASSKASGYNTGELFF TGTGCCAGCAGCAAAGCTAGTGGTTATAACACCGGGGAGCTGTTTTTT
TRBJ2-1 TRBD2 TRBV5-1 CASSSIPGLADYNEQFF TGCGCCAGCAGCTCGATTCCGGGACTAGCGGACTACAATGAGCAGTTCTTC
TRBJ2-5 . TRBV18 CASSLSGDSETQYF TGTGCCAGCTCACTATCAGGGGACTCAGAGACCCAGTACTTC
TRBJ1-1 . TRBV27 CASRMRGVNTEAFF TGTGCCAGCAGGATGAGAGGGGTGAACACTGAAGCTTTCTTT
TRBJ2-7 . TRBV19 CTTRRGTTYEQYF TGTACTACCAGACGCGGGACAACCTACGAGCAGTACTTC
TRBJ2-7 . TRBV12-5 CASGLDRAYEQYF TGTGCTAGTGGTTTGGACAGGGCCTACGAGCAGTACTTC
TRBJ2-5 . TRBV11-2 CASSLDEVWTRETQYF TGTGCCAGCAGCTTAGATGAGGTTTGGACCCGGGAGACCCAGTACTTC
TRBJ1-1 . TRBV28 CASSFIDGWDFEAFF TGTGCCAGCAGTTTCATCGATGGGTGGGACTTTGAAGCTTTCTTT
TRBJ2-4 . TRBV9 CASNQLGFQYF TGTGCCAGCAACCAATTAGGTTTTCAGTACTTC